The 28 T cell receptor beta chains listed next were all sequenced from one sample in a study of shared T cell receptors in the human thymus. Profiling relied on immunoSEQ multiplex PCR, and the TCRdb table lists in-frame clones only, not all of them. Found here are some 700,000 clones, roughly 90% of them singletons; the top ten hold 0.0095% to 0.011%. These data were also reused for a study on human thymus T cells.

The source material was thymocytes. The source of these receptors is a boy less than two years old with a congenital heart defect.

The chain joins TRBV27 to TRBJ2-5, with D possibly matching TRBD2 (6 bases). This CDR3 has 14 residues. Deletions cut 2 bases from V and 5 bases from J, with 12 bases between. Germline lookup yields CDR1 MNHEY and CDR2 SMNVEV (reference sequence). The CDR3 sequence is CASSLTGAGETQYF. CDR3 sequence (DNA): TGTGCCAGCAGTTTAACGGGAGCCGGGGAGACCCAGTACTTC.

The rearrangement uses TRBV2 and TRBJ2-1; 8 bases are a match to TRBD1. V gave up 4 bases and J gave up 3 bases; unmatched junction bases: 5. The CDR3 extends over 15 amino acids. Germline CDR1 reads SNHLY; CDR2 reads FYNNEI. CDR3 amino acids: CASSVTGTGYNEQFF. DNA for the CDR3: TGTGCCAGCAGTGTTACCGGGACAGGCTACAATGAGCAGTTCTTC. Variable domain in full (rest from reference TRBV2 and TRBJ2-1): EPEVTQTPSHQVTQMGQEVILRCVPISNHLYFYWYRQILGQKVEFLVSFYNNEISEKSEIFDDQFSVERPDGSNFTLKIRSTKLEDSAMYFCASSVTGTGYNEQFFGPGTRLTVL.

The J gene is TRBJ1-2, the V gene TRBV12-5; 10 bases are shared with TRBD1. Germline V gives CDR1 LGHNT, CDR2 FRNRAP. This CDR3 region has 15 residues. J gave up 5 bases and V 5 bases, and 8 bases lay outside the gene matches. The CDR3, as DNA: TGTGCTAGTGGTCCCCGTCTGGGACAGGGGTATGGCTACACCTTC. It is translated as CASGPRLGQGYGYTF.

The V gene is TRBV14, the J gene TRBJ2-7, with D possibly matching TRBD2 (7 bases). From germline, CDR1 is SGHDN and CDR2 FVKESK. The CDR3 has 15 residues. V gave up 2 bases and J gave up 5 bases, with 16 bases separating them. CDR3 nucleotide sequence: TGTGCCAGCAGCCAATCTGGGGGGGCAGGGGACGAGCAGTACTTC. Translation gives CASSQSGGAGDEQYF.

This chain links TRBV14 with TRBJ2-3; possible D gene TRBD2, 5 bases. Germline CDR1 reads SGHDN; CDR2 reads FVKESK. V was trimmed by 0 bases and J by 2 bases, leaving 15 bases between them. The CDR3 runs to 17 residues. For the CDR3, the DNA is TGTGCCAGCAGCCAAGATAGGAGGCGGTGTGCCACAGATACGCAGTATTTT. It yields the protein CASSQDRRRCATDTQYF.

The chain links TRBV12-5 to TRBJ1-1; D unclear. The CDR3 covers 14 residues. With 2 bases removed from V and 1 base from J, the gap between germline ends came to 8 bases. Germline CDR1 reads LGHNT; CDR2 reads FRNRAP. CDR3 nucleotide sequence: TGTGCTAGTGGTTTGTGGCCCCGGAACACTGAAGCTTTCTTT. It translates to CASGLWPRNTEAFF.

The gene calls are TRBV7-6 and TRBJ2-3; a possible D gene is TRBD2 (6 bases). Germline assignment: CDR1 SGHVS and CDR2 FNYEAQ. Trimming stripped 5 bases from V and 10 bases from J, with 25 bases between. This CDR3 region has 16 residues. The DNA of the CDR3 is TGTGCCAGCAGCCTTTATACAGCGGGCGGCTTCAGGGCGCAGTATTTT. Protein product: CASSLYTAGGFRAQYF. The full variable domain, completed using reference TRBV7-6 and TRBJ2-3, is GAGVSQSPRYKVTKRGQDVALRCDPISGHVSLYWYRQALGQGPEFLTYFNYEAQQDKSGLPNDRFSAERPEGSISTLTIQRTEQRDSAMYRCASSLYTAGGFRAQYFGPGTRLTVL.

J is TRBJ2-7 and V is TRBV6-1; the match to TRBD2 covers 13 bases. The CDR3 sequence is 14 residues long. Germline V gene sequence: CDR1 MNHNS, CDR2 SASEGT. V gave up 4 bases and J gave up 5 bases; unmatched junction bases: 2. CDR3 in DNA: TGTGCCAGCAGTGGGACTAGCGGGAGCAACGAGCAGTACTTC. Encoded protein: CASSGTSGSNEQYF.

This chain uses TRBV30 with TRBJ1-5, with 10 bases matching TRBD1. The germline gives CDR1 GTSNPN, CDR2 SVGIG (reference sequence). The CDR3 runs to 15 residues. Trimming took 5 bases from V and 9 from J; bases not matched to a gene: 13. The CDR3 DNA follows: TGTGCCTGGCGTAGGGACAGGGGCGGATCGGGGCCCCAGCATTTT. Its protein product is CAWRRDRGGSGPQHF. The whole variable domain, remainder taken from reference TRBV30 and TRBJ1-5, is SQTIHQWPATLVQPVGSPLSLECTVEGTSNPNLYWYRQAAGRGLQLLFYSVGIGQISSEVPQNLSASRPQDRQFILSSKKLLLSDSGFYLCAWRRDRGGSGPQHFGDGTRLSIL.

This chain joins TRBV5-1 and TRBJ1-2, with 8 bases aligning to TRBD1. Unmatched junction bases numbered 6, after V lost 1 base and J lost 1 base. Germline CDR1 is SGHRS and CDR2 is YFSETQ. This CDR3 has 16 residues. CDR3: CASSLRVTGVNYGYTF. For the CDR3, the DNA is TGCGCCAGCAGCTTGAGGGTGACAGGGGTTAACTATGGCTACACCTTC. Supplemented by reference TRBV5-1 and TRBJ1-2, the full variable domain reads KAGVTQTPRYLIKTRGQQVTLSCSPISGHRSVSWYQQTPGQGLQFLFEYFSETQRNKGNFPGRFSGRQFSNSRSEMNVSTLELGDSALYLCASSLRVTGVNYGYTFGSGTRLTVV.

The V and J genes are TRBV5-1 and TRBJ1-2; 7 bases match TRBD1. From germline, CDR1 is SGHRS and CDR2 YFSETQ. After removal of 4 bases from V and 0 bases from J, the junction contained 9 bases not matched to a gene. This CDR3 is 16 amino acids long. For the CDR3, the DNA is TGCGCCAGCAGCCCCGCACCGGGACAGCCTAACTATGGCTACACCTTC. Translating it yields CASSPAPGQPNYGYTF.

This chain links TRBV10-2 with TRBJ2-1, with TRBD2 matching over 15 bases. The germline gives CDR1 WSHSY, CDR2 SAAADI. Losses at the gene ends were 0 bases for V and 4 bases for J; bases not matched to a gene: 7. The CDR3 loop spans 19 amino acids. The CDR3 DNA sequence: TGCGCCAGCAGTGAGTCCCGCGGACTAGCGGGAGGGCCGTACAATGAGCAGTTCTTC. Protein sequence: CASSESRGLAGGPYNEQFF.

The J gene is TRBJ2-7, the V gene TRBV28, with TRBD1 matching over 7 bases. The J segment lost 3 bases and the V segment lost 6 bases, leaving 8 bases of the junction unmatched. The CDR3 loop spans 14 amino acids. Per the germline V gene, CDR1 is MDHEN and CDR2 is SYDVKM. The CDR3 reads CASRARQGYYEQYF. The CDR3 DNA reads TGTGCCAGCAGAGCCCGACAGGGCTACTACGAGCAGTACTTC.

J is TRBJ2-7 and V is TRBV6-1, with unresolved D. The CDR3 runs 16 residues. The germline gives CDR1 MNHNS, CDR2 SASEGT. The V end lost 0 bases, the J end lost 3 bases, and 15 bases lay between the germline ends. As DNA, the CDR3 is TGTGCCAGCAGTGAAGCGCTGGCGGTCAAACGCTACGAGCAGTACTTC. Protein product: CASSEALAVKRYEQYF.

The V call is TRBV12-5, the J call TRBJ2-1, with 12 bases lining up with TRBD2. CDR1 is LGHNT, CDR2 FRNRAP, per germline. Trimming took 0 bases from V and 6 from J; bases not matched to a gene: 9. The CDR3 spans 18 residues. The CDR3 is CASGLVLAGGGPCNEQFF. The CDR3 DNA sequence: TGTGCTAGTGGTTTGGTCCTAGCGGGAGGGGGCCCCTGCAATGAGCAGTTCTTC.

The CDR3 sequence is CASSYPPGTGGHEQYF. The CDR3 DNA reads as TGTGCCAGCAGTTATCCCCCCGGGACAGGGGGACACGAGCAGTACTTC. The genes are TRBV6-6 and TRBJ2-7, with 11 positions matching TRBD1. With V trimmed by 3 bases and J by 5 bases, 9 bases remained unmatched. Germline V CDR1 and CDR2: MNHNY, SVGAGI (reference sequence). This CDR3 contains 16 residues.

The chain links TRBV12-5 to TRBJ2-7; weak D call: TRBD1 (6 bases). Germline V gene data show CDR1 as LGHNT and CDR2 as FRNRAP. This CDR3 spans 15 amino acids. V dropped 1 base and J dropped 4 bases, with 14 bases sitting between them. This chain's CDR3 is CASGLGYGGVYEQYF. The CDR3 nucleotides are TGTGCTAGTGGTTTGGGATATGGGGGCGTGTACGAGCAGTACTTC.

V is TRBV5-8 and J is TRBJ2-7; no clear D. The CDR3 runs 12 residues. Germline CDR1 is SGHTS and CDR2 is YDEGEE. Trimming pared 0 bases from V and 7 bases from J, leaving 8 bases between. The CDR3 DNA reads TGTGCCAGCAGCTTGGCCTGGCGGGAGCAGTACTTC. Protein product: CASSLAWREQYF.

This chain uses TRBV6-5 with TRBJ1-1, with TRBD1 as a possible D gene (5 bases). The V end lost 0 bases, the J end lost 4 bases, and 12 bases lay between the germline ends. The CDR3 contains 15 residues. CDR1 is MNHEY and CDR2 is SVGAGI in the germline V gene. DNA for the CDR3: TGTGCCAGCAGTTACTCGCGGGGCATTAGCACTGAAGCTTTCTTT. This translates into CASSYSRGISTEAFF.

V is TRBV6-5 and J is TRBJ1-5; 7 bases agree with TRBD1. CDR3 length: 16 residues. Losses at the gene ends were 4 bases for V and 4 bases for J; bases not matched to a gene: 10. Germline V gives CDR1 MNHEY, CDR2 SVGAGI. The CDR3 reads CASSSHNPRGNQPQHF. CDR3 nucleotide sequence: TGTGCCAGCAGTTCCCATAATCCCAGGGGGAATCAGCCCCAGCATTTT.

CDR3 in DNA: TGTGCCAGCAGCCCAGAGAGGTTCTATGGCTACACCTTC. Its protein is CASSPERFYGYTF. The chain uses TRBV7-6 and TRBJ1-2; no firm D call. This CDR3 has 13 amino acids. Trimming pared 5 bases from V and 4 bases from J, leaving 11 bases between. Germline V CDR1 and CDR2: SGHVS, FNYEAQ.

The chain combines TRBV5-6 with TRBJ2-5, with TRBD1 as a possible D gene (6 bases). In germline, CDR1 is SGHDT, CDR2 YYEEEE. The CDR3 loop spans 15 amino acids. Trimming took 5 bases from V and 3 from J, leaving 17 bases between them. The CDR3: CASSLIRQVEETQYF. In DNA, the CDR3 is TGTGCCAGCAGTTTGATAAGACAGGTTGAAGAGACCCAGTACTTC.

This rearrangement joins TRBV5-1 to TRBJ2-3; 12 nucleotides match TRBD2. Trimming took 1 base from V and 4 from J; bases not matched to a gene: 7. Germline values: CDR1 SGHRS, CDR2 YFSETQ. This CDR3 spans 17 amino acids. CDR3 in amino acids: CASSLFQLAGGPDTQYF. CDR3 coding DNA: TGCGCCAGCAGCTTGTTCCAACTAGCGGGAGGCCCAGATACGCAGTATTTT.

The rearrangement joins TRBV27 to TRBJ2-2; D not resolved. The V gene's germline CDR1 is MNHEY and CDR2 SMNVEV (reference sequence). Deletions cut 5 bases from V and 0 bases from J, with 10 bases between. The CDR3 spans 15 residues. CDR3 in amino acids: CASSRRPANTGELFF. CDR3 DNA: TGTGCCAGCAGTCGGCGGCCCGCGAACACCGGGGAGCTGTTTTTT.

The chain is built from TRBV7-2 and TRBJ2-7; 8 bases map to TRBD1. Losses at the gene ends were 0 bases for V and 5 bases for J; bases not matched to a gene: 15. CDR3 size: 18 residues. Per the germline V gene, CDR1 is SGHTA and CDR2 is FQGNSA. The CDR3 protein is CASSLASGQGRFVDEQYF. The DNA for the CDR3 is TGTGCCAGCAGCTTAGCGTCCGGACAGGGACGCTTCGTCGACGAGCAGTACTTC.

J is TRBJ2-7 and V is TRBV20-1; weak D call: TRBD2 (6 bases). Looked up from germline, CDR1 is DFQATT and CDR2 is SNEGSKA (reference sequence). This CDR3 has 11 residues. V was cut by 5 bases and J by 6 bases, with 11 bases left in between. The CDR3 reads CSAGEEVEQYF. CDR3 nucleotides: TGCAGTGCTGGGGAGGAGGTCGAGCAGTACTTC.

CDR3 coding DNA: TGTGCCAGCAGCGCGGGGGGGACAAATAGCAATCAGCCCCAGCATTTT. This sequence encodes CASSAGGTNSNQPQHF. The chain has TRBV2 and TRBJ1-5, with a tentative D call TRBD1 (6 bases). The germline V gene encodes CDR1 SNHLY and CDR2 FYNNEI. The CDR3 runs to 16 residues. Between the trimmed V and J ends, which lost 6 bases and 0 bases, there was a span of 15 bases.

This clone was seen only once. This chain joins TRBV12-5 and TRBJ2-1, with TRBD1 identical over 8 bases. From germline, CDR1 is LGHNT and CDR2 FRNRAP. Trimming removed 8 bases from V and 2 bases from J; junction bases left unmatched: 8. The CDR3 sequence is 15 residues long. CDR3 protein: CASIAPGGPYNEQFF. The CDR3 DNA reads as TGTGCTAGTATCGCCCCAGGGGGCCCCTACAATGAGCAGTTCTTC.